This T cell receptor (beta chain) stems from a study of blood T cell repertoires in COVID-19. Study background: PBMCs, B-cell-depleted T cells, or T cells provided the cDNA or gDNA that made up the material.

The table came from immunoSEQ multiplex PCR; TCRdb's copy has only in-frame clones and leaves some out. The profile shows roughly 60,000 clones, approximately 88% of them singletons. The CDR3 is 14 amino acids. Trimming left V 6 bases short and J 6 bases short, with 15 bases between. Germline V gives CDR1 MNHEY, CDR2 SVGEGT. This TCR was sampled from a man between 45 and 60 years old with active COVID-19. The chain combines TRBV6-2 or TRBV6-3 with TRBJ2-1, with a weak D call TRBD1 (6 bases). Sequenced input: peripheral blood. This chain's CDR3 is CASSPGKGGNEQFF. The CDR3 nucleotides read TGTGCCAGCAGCCCCGGGAAAGGGGGCAATGAGCAGTTCTTC.